The next 29 T cell receptor beta chains were all read from a single sample in a study of blood T cell repertoires in COVID-19. The protocol was immunoSEQ multiplex PCR, while the TCRdb copy is restricted to in-frame clones and leaves out a portion. The sample lists about 140,000 clones, 81% occurring once. The specimen sequenced was peripheral blood. All receptors come from a human donor in a cohort sampled during active COVID-19.

J is TRBJ1-2 and V is TRBV6-2 or TRBV6-3; 10 bases are a match to TRBD1. In germline, CDR1 is MNHEY, CDR2 SVGEGT. The CDR3 is 17 residues long. The trim removed 2 bases at V and 5 bases at J, leaving 11 bases unmatched. CDR3 nucleotide sequence: TGTGCCAGCAGTTACAAGACAGGGGGCGATACGGAATATGGCTACACCTTC. Protein: CASSYKTGGDTEYGYTF.

The chain couples TRBV4-1 to TRBJ1-6, with TRBD1 matching 7 bases. The germline V gene encodes CDR1 MGHRA and CDR2 YSYEKL. The V and J ends lost 1 base and 4 bases, in that order; junction bases with no gene match: 4. The CDR3 is 16 residues long. The CDR3 coding sequence is TGCGCCAGCAGCCAAGTGGGACAGCTTTATAATTCACCCCTCCACTTT. The encoded protein is CASSQVGQLYNSPLHF.

This clone was seen just once. The chain links TRBV28 to TRBJ2-7; perhaps TRBD2 as D (6 bases). Trimming removed 7 bases at V and 4 bases at J, with 17 bases between. CDR3 size: 14 residues. Looked up from germline, CDR1 is MDHEN and CDR2 is SYDVKM. The CDR3 is CASIRGGSRYEQYF. As DNA, the CDR3 is TGTGCCAGCATAAGGGGAGGTAGTAGATACGAGCAGTACTTC.

V and J are TRBV19 and TRBJ1-5; the D gene is possibly TRBD1 (6 bases). V was shortened by 5 bases and J by 3 bases, with 17 bases between the two germline ends. CDR1 LNHDA and CDR2 SQIVND come from the germline V gene (reference sequence). The CDR3 has 16 residues. In DNA, the CDR3 is TGTGCCAGTAGTCCCCGGGGACACGATGACAATCAGCCCCAGCATTTT. Encoded protein: CASSPRGHDDNQPQHF.

The V and J genes are TRBV7-8 and TRBJ2-7, with D maybe TRBD2 (5 bases). Germline CDR1 and CDR2: SGHVS and FQNEAQ. This CDR3 is 15 amino acids long. Deletions cut 0 bases from V and 3 bases from J, with 12 bases between. CDR3 in DNA: TGTGCCAGCAGCTTAGCGTACGGGAACGACTACGAGCAGTACTTC. This gives the protein CASSLAYGNDYEQYF.

The chain recombines TRBV28 with TRBJ2-7; TRBD1 might be the D (5 bases). The CDR3 has 13 amino acids. In germline, CDR1 is MDHEN, CDR2 SYDVKM. V lost 5 bases, J lost 3 bases, and 11 bases lay in between. The DNA of the CDR3 is TGTGCCAGCAGTCCCCCGACAGACTACGAGCAGTACTTC. As protein: CASSPPTDYEQYF.

The V call is TRBV19, the J call TRBJ2-7; D is uncertain. The germline CDR1 and CDR2 sequences are LNHDA and SQIVND (reference sequence). CDR3 size: 13 residues. The V end was cut by 1 base, the J end by 3 bases, with 7 bases between. CDR3 in amino acids: CASSIVGDYEQYF. CDR3 nucleotide sequence: TGTGCCAGTAGTATAGTCGGAGACTACGAGCAGTACTTC.

The chain combines TRBV7-6 with TRBJ1-2; 7 bases align to TRBD1. Germline-derived CDR1 and CDR2 are SGHVS and FNYEAQ. CDR3 size: 16 residues. J gave up 0 bases and V 1 base, and 5 bases lay outside the gene matches. The CDR3 DNA is TGTGCCAGCAGCTTAGGGGGACAGAGCACTAACTATGGCTACACCTTC. Its protein product is CASSLGGQSTNYGYTF.

The CDR3 loop reads CASTMNGEAEAFF. The CDR3 DNA reads as TGTGCCAGCACCATGAATGGGGAGGCTGAAGCTTTCTTT. The chain employs TRBV2 and TRBJ1-1; D gene ambiguous. V lost 7 bases, J lost 6 bases, and 15 bases lay in between. Per the germline V gene, CDR1 is SNHLY and CDR2 is FYNNEI. This CDR3 is 13 amino acids long. The full variable domain, its missing parts supplied by reference TRBV2 and TRBJ1-1, is EPEVTQTPSHQVTQMGQEVILRCVPISNHLYFYWYRQILGQKVEFLVSFYNNEISEKSEIFDDQFSVERPDGSNFTLKIRSTKLEDSAMYFCASTMNGEAEAFFGQGTRLTVV.

The chain is built from TRBV12-3 or TRBV12-4 and TRBJ2-7, with a tentative D call TRBD1 (5 bases). The CDR3 runs to 13 residues. V lost 6 bases and J 2 bases, leaving 11 bases between the germline ends. CDR3 nucleotides: TGTGCCAGCAGGCTGACAGTTGCCTACGAGCAGTACTTC. The encoded protein is CASRLTVAYEQYF.

The chain uses TRBV6-5 and TRBJ2-3; D possibly corresponds to TRBD2 (6 bases). Germline CDR1 MNHEY, CDR2 SVGAGI. The CDR3 sequence is 14 residues long. Trimming removed 5 bases at V and 5 bases at J, with 14 bases between. Written as DNA, the CDR3 is TGTGCCAGCAGTCACCGTGGAGGGGAAGATACGCAGTATTTT. Translating it yields CASSHRGGEDTQYF.

The V gene is TRBV7-7, the J gene TRBJ2-7; TRBD1 agrees at 7 bases. This CDR3 is built from 15 residues. The germline gives CDR1 SSHAT, CDR2 FNYEAQ (reference sequence). V gave up 6 bases and J gave up 2 bases; unmatched junction bases: 10. In DNA form, the CDR3 reads TGTGCCAGCAGTCTAACGGGACAGACTGCCTACGAGCAGTACTTC. This sequence encodes CASSLTGQTAYEQYF.

The CDR3 is CASSAERRADTQYF. As DNA, the CDR3 is TGTGCCAGCAGCGCAGAAAGACGGGCAGATACGCAGTATTTT. The J gene is TRBJ2-3, the V gene TRBV7-6, with D unclear. Trimming cost V 5 bases and J 4 bases, with 13 bases left between them. CDR3 size: 14 residues. CDR1 SGHVS and CDR2 FNYEAQ come from the germline V gene.

The chain carries TRBV3-1 (or the pseudogene TRBV3-2) and TRBJ2-7; 10 bases fit TRBD2. The CDR3 covers 18 residues. Trimming removed 4 bases from V and 4 bases from J; junction bases left unmatched: 16. Germline V lookup: CDR1 LGHDT, CDR2 YNNKEL (reference sequence). CDR3 bases: TGTGCCAGCAGCCGCCGGGCGGCAGGAAGCGGGAGGGGTTACGAGCAGTACTTC. This codes for CASSRRAAGSGRGYEQYF.

This chain joins TRBV6-2 or TRBV6-3 and TRBJ1-1; TRBD1 is a possible D gene (6 bases). Germline-derived CDR1 and CDR2 are MNHEY and SVGEGT. Trimming left V 0 bases short and J 4 bases short, with 12 bases between. The CDR3 sequence is 15 residues long. CDR3: CASSYSGRGGTEAFF. The CDR3 DNA reads TGTGCCAGCAGTTACTCCGGTAGGGGGGGCACTGAAGCTTTCTTT.

The chain employs TRBV19 and TRBJ1-2, with D hard to call. The CDR3 consists of 15 residues. The V end was cut by 1 base, the J end by 3 bases, with 12 bases between. Germline V gene data show CDR1 as LNHDA and CDR2 as SQIVND (reference sequence). CDR3 sequence (DNA): TGTGCCAGTAGTATAGCTGGGGTTAGCGACTATGGCTACACCTTC. Protein: CASSIAGVSDYGYTF.

The rearrangement uses TRBV5-1 and TRBJ1-5; 7 nucleotides agree with TRBD1. The CDR3 contains 14 residues. Germline lookup yields CDR1 SGHRS and CDR2 YFSETQ. The junction had 2 bases not matched to a gene; V was cut back by 0 bases and J by 5 bases. The CDR3, as DNA: TGCGCCAGCAGCTTGGGGCAGGGGGATCAGCCCCAGCATTTT. Translation gives CASSLGQGDQPQHF.

This rearrangement joins TRBV7-9 to TRBJ2-1, with 9 bases that match TRBD2. J gave up 7 bases and V 1 base, and 5 bases lay outside the gene matches. The CDR3 is 15 residues long. Germline CDR1 SEHNR, CDR2 FQNEAQ (reference sequence). The CDR3 DNA sequence: TGTGCCAGCAGCTTAGGTCCTAGCGGGATAAATGAGCAGTTCTTC. Its protein product is CASSLGPSGINEQFF. The full variable domain, rest sourced from reference TRBV7-9 and TRBJ2-1, is DTGVSQNPRHKITKRGQNVTFRCDPISEHNRLYWYRQTLGQGPEFLTYFQNEAQLEKSRLLSDRFSAERPKGSFSTLEIQRTEQGDSAMYLCASSLGPSGINEQFFGPGTRLTVL.

This clone was counted a few times. The chain is built from TRBV18 and TRBJ2-7; possible D gene TRBD2, 6 bases. CDR1 and CDR2 from the germline V gene are KGHSH and LQKENI. This CDR3 spans 14 amino acids. Deletions cut 3 bases from V and 6 bases from J, with 15 bases between. CDR3 loop: CASSPAGRASEQYF. CDR3 nucleotides: TGTGCCAGCTCACCGGCGGGAAGGGCTAGCGAGCAGTACTTC.

The rearrangement uses TRBV28 and TRBJ2-7; 9 bases fit TRBD1. This CDR3 is built from 14 residues. With 6 bases clipped from V and 3 bases from J, the junction kept 6 bases outside the gene matches. Germline CDR1 is MDHEN and CDR2 is SYDVKM. This chain's CDR3 is CASRTGQGGYEQYF. CDR3 DNA sequence: TGTGCCAGCAGGACGGGACAGGGCGGCTACGAGCAGTACTTC.

The V call is TRBV7-2, the J call TRBJ1-4; D gene unclear. Germline CDR1 and CDR2: SGHTA and FQGNSA. Trimming removed 3 bases from V and 6 bases from J, with 5 bases in between. There are 12 residues in the CDR3. The DNA for the CDR3 is TGTGCCAGCAGCTTTGAGCATGAAAAACTGTTTTTT. The encoded protein is CASSFEHEKLFF.

The chain combines TRBV3-1 (or the pseudogene TRBV3-2) with TRBJ2-5; tentatively, D is TRBD2 (5 bases). V was clipped by 5 bases and J by 2 bases, with 12 bases between them. CDR3 length: 14 amino acids. CDR1 LGHDT and CDR2 YNNKEL come from the germline V gene (reference sequence). The CDR3 region is CASSSWTGQETQYF. As DNA, the CDR3 is TGTGCCAGCAGCTCCTGGACTGGTCAAGAGACCCAGTACTTC.

This clone came up a few times. V usage is TRBV6-5 and J usage is TRBJ2-7, with TRBD2 matching over 11 bases. This CDR3 comprises 16 residues. V shed 2 bases, J shed 2 bases, and the junction held 5 bases outside the gene matches. CDR1 and CDR2 (germline): MNHEY, SVGAGI. CDR3 amino acids: CASSYNPTSGTYEQYF. CDR3 coding DNA: TGTGCCAGCAGTTACAACCCGACTAGCGGGACCTACGAGCAGTACTTC.

The chain carries TRBV24-1 and TRBJ1-5, with 7 nucleotides matching TRBD1. V shed 3 bases and J 2 bases; nucleotides not matched to a gene: 6. This CDR3 comprises 16 residues. Germline V gene sequence: CDR1 KGHDR, CDR2 SFDVKD. The CDR3 coding sequence is TGTGCCACCAGTGATAAGACAGGGAGGCGCAATCAGCCCCAGCATTTT. This gives the protein CATSDKTGRRNQPQHF.

The V gene is TRBV5-4, the J gene TRBJ1-6; unclear D gene. Per germline, CDR1 SGHNT and CDR2 YYREEE (reference sequence). V shed 4 bases and J shed 7 bases, with 18 bases lying between them. The CDR3 sequence is 16 residues long. The DNA for the CDR3 is TGTGCCAGCAGCAATGGCCTATCAGGAGGCAATTCACCCCTCCACTTT. Residues: CASSNGLSGGNSPLHF. Looking up the rest from reference TRBV5-4 and TRBJ1-6 gives the full variable domain: ETGVTQSPTHLIKTRGQQVTLRCSSQSGHNTVSWYQQALGQGPQFIFQYYREEENGRGNFPPRFSGLQFPNYSSELNVNALELDDSALYLCASSNGLSGGNSPLHFGNGTRLTVT.

The table lists this clone with a count of one. The chain recombines TRBV7-3 with TRBJ2-1; 13 positions match TRBD2. This CDR3 spans 15 amino acids. Germline assignment: CDR1 SGHTA and CDR2 FQGTGA. V was clipped by 6 bases and J by 9 bases; unmatched bases: 8. CDR3 region: CASRLAGGPRGEQFF. As DNA, the CDR3 is TGTGCCAGCAGACTAGCGGGAGGGCCCAGGGGTGAGCAGTTCTTC.

The rearrangement links TRBV13 to TRBJ2-1, with D possibly TRBD2 on 5 matching bases. V was shortened by 7 bases and J by 5 bases, with 18 bases between the two germline ends. The CDR3 loop spans 15 amino acids. CDR1 is PRHDT and CDR2 is FYEKMQ in the germline V gene (reference sequence). The CDR3 DNA follows: TGTGCCAGCACCCCGATACAAGCGGCGAACAATGAGCAGTTCTTC. Translated, it gives CASTPIQAANNEQFF.

The sample holds a few counts of this clone. This chain uses TRBV9 with TRBJ1-3; 9 nucleotides align to TRBD1. This CDR3 is built from 15 residues. Germline CDR1 and CDR2: SGDLS and YYNGEE. J lost 4 bases, V lost 0 bases, and 2 bases had no gene match. Here the CDR3 reads CASSVEGQGGNTIYF. For the CDR3, the DNA is TGTGCCAGCAGCGTAGAGGGACAGGGAGGAAACACCATATATTTT.

V and J are TRBV6-2 or TRBV6-3 and TRBJ2-2; 11 nucleotides agree with TRBD2. V gave up 5 bases and J gave up 3 bases; unmatched junction bases: 5. This CDR3 is built from 16 residues. Germline V CDR1 and CDR2: MNHEY, SVGEGT. CDR3 in amino acids: CASSKTSGSYTGELFF. CDR3 DNA sequence: TGTGCCAGCAGTAAAACTAGCGGGAGTTACACCGGGGAGCTGTTTTTT.